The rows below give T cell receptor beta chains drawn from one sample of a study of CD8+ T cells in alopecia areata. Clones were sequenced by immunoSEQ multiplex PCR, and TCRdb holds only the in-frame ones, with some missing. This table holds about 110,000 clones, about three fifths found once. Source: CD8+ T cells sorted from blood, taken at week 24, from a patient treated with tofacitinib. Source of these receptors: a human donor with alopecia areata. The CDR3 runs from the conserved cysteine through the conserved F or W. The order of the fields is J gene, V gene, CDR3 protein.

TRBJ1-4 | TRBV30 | CAWSGRNRDEKLFF
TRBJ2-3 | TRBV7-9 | CAGSDPLTDTQYF
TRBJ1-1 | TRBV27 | CASSLSQTGYTEAFF
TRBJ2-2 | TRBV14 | CASSQARVTGELFF
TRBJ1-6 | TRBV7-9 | CASSSRTGNNSPLHF
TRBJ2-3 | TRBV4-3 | CASSQTTAGTQYF
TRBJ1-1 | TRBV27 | CASSFIRGPEAFF
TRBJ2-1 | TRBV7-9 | CASSPHLGMSDEQFF
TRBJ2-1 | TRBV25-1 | CASSVTGVGNEQFF
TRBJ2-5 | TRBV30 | CAWSGGQETQYF
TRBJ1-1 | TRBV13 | CASSFSVNTEAFF
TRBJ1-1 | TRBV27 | CASRPAGAITEAFF
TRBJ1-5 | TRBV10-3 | CAISEDRAGQPQHF
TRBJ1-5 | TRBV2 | CASSEGDQPQHF
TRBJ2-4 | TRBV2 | CASLGTSKNIQYF
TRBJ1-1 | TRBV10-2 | CASSESNRVMRNTEAFF
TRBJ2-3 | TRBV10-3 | CAISDPADTDTQYF
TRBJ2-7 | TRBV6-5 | CASSYDRAYEQYF
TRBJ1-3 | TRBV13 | CASSLHRSSGNTIYF
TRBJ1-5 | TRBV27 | CASRMGQGEQPQHF
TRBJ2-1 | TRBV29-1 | CSARPAWAYNEQFF
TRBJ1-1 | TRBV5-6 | CASSFLGDLRVTEAFF
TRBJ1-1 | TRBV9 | CASSVGIEAGTEAFF
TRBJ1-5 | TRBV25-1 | CASSVGVNQPQHF
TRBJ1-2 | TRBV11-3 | CASSLDPQGIYYGYTF
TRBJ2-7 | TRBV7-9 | CASSGPGPYEQYF
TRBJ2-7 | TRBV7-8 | CASRTFSRDRGPYEQYF
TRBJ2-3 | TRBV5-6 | CASSLELAGGTDTQYF
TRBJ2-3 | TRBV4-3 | CASSQVEGSYTDTQYF
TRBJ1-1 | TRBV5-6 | CASTQLGGMNTEAFF